This T cell receptor beta chain was identified in a study of shared clonotypes between healthy human individuals. TCRdb's copy holds only in-frame clones and misses some; the assay was immunoSEQ multiplex PCR. Found here are 2 million to 2.5 million clones, approximately 96% of them singletons; the top ten hold roughly 0.13%. General study results and limits: Inspection by rarefaction showed sorted-subset sequencing to be incomplete despite large depth. Clonotype sharing levels among donors were expected to vary with sequencing depth.

In germline, CDR1 is SGHAT, CDR2 FQNNGV. This CDR3 is built from 13 residues. V dropped 2 bases and J dropped 4 bases, with 7 bases sitting between them. As concerns this clone: Its antigen remains unidentified. At the DNA level, this CDR3 is encoded by other sequences in the same sample as well.

The chain uses TRBV11-2 and TRBJ2-3, with D possibly being TRBD2 (6 bases). This TCR was sampled from a man aged 18 to 29 in good health. The specimen was naive CD4+ T cells sorted from blood. The subset denotes: CD45RA+ positively selected. Written as DNA, the CDR3 is TGTGCCAGCAGCTTAACGGGGGCAGATACGCAGTATTTT. Translation: CASSLTGADTQYF.